The rows below give T cell receptor beta chains drawn from one sample of a study of shared clonotypes between healthy human individuals. Clones were read by immunoSEQ multiplex PCR, and TCRdb kept only the in-frame ones, dropping some. The repertoire holds about 710,000 clones, with 55% to 75% as singletons. The sample consisted of memory CD4+ T cells sorted from blood. The receptors here all came from a woman aged 30 to 39 in good health. Both conserved end residues are part of each CDR3. Rows may omit the clone size; those that give it use once, few, many or a size class.

clone size,V gene,J gene,CDR3 protein
-,TRBV7-9,TRBJ2-3,CASSSEADTQYF
-,TRBV10-3,TRBJ2-1,CAISEQGLAAYNEQFF
-,TRBV29-1,TRBJ1-5,CSVGTGNQPQHF
-,TRBV30,TRBJ2-1,CAWGGLAYNEQFF
-,TRBV10-1,TRBJ2-3,CASSASGDYTDTQYF
few,TRBV19,TRBJ1-4,CASSSGTTTNEKLFF
-,TRBV19,TRBJ1-5,CASSMQGSNQPQHF
-,TRBV28,TRBJ2-1,CASTPSSYNEQFF
-,TRBV9,TRBJ2-6,CASSVGRSSGANVLTF
-,TRBV7-9,TRBJ2-2,CASSSSGLPTGELFF
once,TRBV28,TRBJ1-2,CASSSPQTDTYGYTF
-,TRBV11-2,TRBJ2-7,CASSPLRGDSYEQYF
-,TRBV4-2,TRBJ2-4,CASSQDSGGYAKNIQYF
-,TRBV2,TRBJ2-3,CASNVRFATPLADTQYF
-,TRBV7-9,TRBJ2-3,CASTPPSDTQYF
-,TRBV5-1,TRBJ2-3,CASSWTSLRGTDTQYF
-,TRBV5-4,TRBJ2-5,CASSPTSGRVEETQYF
-,TRBV5-4,TRBJ2-3,CASSPWRETDTQYF
-,TRBV7-6,TRBJ2-7,CASSLTREKTYEQYF
-,TRBV2,TRBJ2-3,CASTSTSPSGLTDTQYF
-,TRBV7-3,TRBJ2-1,CASSPRASSGEQFF
-,TRBV5-4,TRBJ1-4,CASSRRAGEGEKLFF
-,TRBV27,TRBJ2-1,CASSRGQGAGDEQFF
-,TRBV5-1,TRBJ1-4,CASSLEGRGHEKLFF
few,TRBV29-1,TRBJ2-1,CSAVRGRHNEQFF
once,TRBV5-1,TRBJ2-3,CASSPRPGTGNGDTQYF
few,TRBV5-4,TRBJ1-3,CASRAGTAGNTIYF
-,TRBV11-2,TRBJ2-5,CASSSKRGWETQYF
-,TRBV5-1,TRBJ2-5,CASSGGLAGETQYF
few,TRBV2,TRBJ2-7,CASRDWDASYEQYF
many,TRBV6-1,TRBJ1-5,CASKGNRAFNQPQHF
-,TRBV4-2,TRBJ2-7,CASSQGLWDTSYEQYF
-,TRBV5-1,TRBJ2-2,CASSLGRGNTGELFF
-,TRBV11-3,TRBJ2-5,CASSLTEQETQYF
-,TRBV28,TRBJ1-2,CASSLWAGGENYGYTF
-,TRBV10-3,TRBJ2-2,CAISETETYTGELFF
-,TRBV29-1,TRBJ2-7,CSVVLFRESGEQYF
-,TRBV5-1,TRBJ2-5,CATRRGGDQETQYF
few,TRBV7-2,TRBJ2-7,CASSIGFYEQYF
-,TRBV6-1,TRBJ2-5,CASSNRLAGTETQYF
few,TRBV27,TRBJ2-7,CASSQDGGQGSSEQYF
-,TRBV19,TRBJ1-1,CASRGLWRNTEAFF
once,TRBV19,TRBJ2-7,CASSKSGGQNYEQYF
-,TRBV10-3,TRBJ2-5,CAISDQRETQYF
-,TRBV18,TRBJ2-6,CASSPLGPGGGSSGANVLTF
many,TRBV6-5,TRBJ1-1,CASSYSKRGEAFF
-,TRBV5-1,TRBJ2-1,CASSRSSGAYNEQFF
-,TRBV5-1,TRBJ2-7,CASSPGTGGQEQYF
-,TRBV27,TRBJ2-3,CASSLGLDYTDTQYF
-,TRBV5-8,TRBJ2-3,CASSSGTSGRLSTDTQYF
-,TRBV9,TRBJ2-1,CASTVATGWYNEQFF
-,TRBV27,TRBJ1-5,CASSFSSLGQGVANQPQHF
-,TRBV4-1,TRBJ1-2,CASSQGEGARDYGYTF
few,TRBV11-2,TRBJ1-1,CASSLSQGRRAFF
-,TRBV6-5,TRBJ2-1,CASRLAGGAYNEQFF
many,TRBV10-3,TRBJ1-5,CAISTGNSNQPQHF
-,TRBV15,TRBJ2-4,CATSKDRSGSKNIQYF
-,TRBV7-2,TRBJ2-3,CASRPDGVHTQYF
few,TRBV11-2,TRBJ1-2,CASSLGTDYGYTF
-,TRBV7-3,TRBJ2-1,CASSLNVYNEQFF